The clone carrying this T cell receptor beta chain has just a few counts. Its specificity is unknown. This sample is part of a study of regulatory T cells in long-lasting Graves disease. Regarding the study as a whole: New patients shared fewer public clonotypes (approximately 1,000) than persistent patients did (around 2,700).

Arm-PCR of CDR3 regions and iRepertoire HTBI primers were the basis on which TCR beta libraries were built. In TCRdb, the multiplex PCR reads were re-called with MiXCR into one record per CDR3 protein. The sample contains 350,000 to 400,000 distinct CDR3 sequences, around 15% of which appear only once. Time point here: newly diagnosed GD, antithyroid drugs for less than 3 months. From PBMCs, RNA was extracted and then used to make the TCR library. Trimming removed 3 bases from V and 0 bases from J; junction bases left unmatched: 3. There are 16 residues in the CDR3. Germline V CDR1 and CDR2: KGHDR, SFDVKD. The same sample was also studied in work on T cells in Graves' hyperthyroidism and ophthalmopathy.

The sequenced sample was peripheral blood mononuclear cells (PBMCs), obtained at new diagnosis, from a patient treated with antithyroid drugs. The receptor's source is a woman aged 18-35 years with Graves disease. This chain links TRBV24-1 with TRBJ2-2; TRBD1 matches at 7 bases. The chain's CDR3 is CATSDPGTANTGELFF. The CDR3 nucleotides are TGTGCCACCAGTGATCCCGGGACAGCGAACACCGGGGAGCTGTTTTTT.